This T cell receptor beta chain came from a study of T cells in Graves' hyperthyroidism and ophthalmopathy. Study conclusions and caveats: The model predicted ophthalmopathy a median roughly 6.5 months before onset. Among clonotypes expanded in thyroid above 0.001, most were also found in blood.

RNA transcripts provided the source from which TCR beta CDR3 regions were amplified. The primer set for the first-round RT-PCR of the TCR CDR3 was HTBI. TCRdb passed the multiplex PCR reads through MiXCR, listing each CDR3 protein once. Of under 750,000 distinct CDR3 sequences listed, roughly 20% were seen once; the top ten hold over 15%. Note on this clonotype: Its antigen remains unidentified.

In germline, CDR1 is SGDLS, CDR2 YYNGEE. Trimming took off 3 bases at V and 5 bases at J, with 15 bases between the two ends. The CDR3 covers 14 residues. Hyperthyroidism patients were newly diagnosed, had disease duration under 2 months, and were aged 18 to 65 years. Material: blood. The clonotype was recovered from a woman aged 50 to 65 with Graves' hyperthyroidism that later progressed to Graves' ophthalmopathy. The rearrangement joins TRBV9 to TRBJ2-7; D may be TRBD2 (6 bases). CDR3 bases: TGTGCCAGCAGCGGAACCGGGAGACAAGACGAGCAGTACTTC. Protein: CASSGTGRQDEQYF.